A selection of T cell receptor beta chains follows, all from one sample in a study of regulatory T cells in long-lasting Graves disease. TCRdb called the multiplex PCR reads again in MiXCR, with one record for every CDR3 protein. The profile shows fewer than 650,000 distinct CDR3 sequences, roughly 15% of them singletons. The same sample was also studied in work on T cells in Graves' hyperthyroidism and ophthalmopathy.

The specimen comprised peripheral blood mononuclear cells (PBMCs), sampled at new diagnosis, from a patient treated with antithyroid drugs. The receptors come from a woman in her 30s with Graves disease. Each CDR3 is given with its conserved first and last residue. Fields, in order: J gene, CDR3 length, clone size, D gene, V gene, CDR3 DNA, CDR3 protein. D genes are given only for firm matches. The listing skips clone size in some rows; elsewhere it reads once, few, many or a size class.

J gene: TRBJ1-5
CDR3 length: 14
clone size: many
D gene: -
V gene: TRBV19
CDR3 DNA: TGTGCCAGCAGCATCGGCAGGTCCAATCAGCCCCAGCATTTT
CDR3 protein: CASSIGRSNQPQHF

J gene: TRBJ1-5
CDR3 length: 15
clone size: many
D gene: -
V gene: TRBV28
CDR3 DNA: TGTGCCAGCGGAGGTAGGGCGGGTAGCAATCAGCCCCAGCATTTT
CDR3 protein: CASGGRAGSNQPQHF

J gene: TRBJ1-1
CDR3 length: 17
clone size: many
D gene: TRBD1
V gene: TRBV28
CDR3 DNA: TGTGCCAGCAGTTTATGGGGGGACAGGGGAATGAACACTGAAGCTTTCTTT
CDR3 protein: CASSLWGDRGMNTEAFF

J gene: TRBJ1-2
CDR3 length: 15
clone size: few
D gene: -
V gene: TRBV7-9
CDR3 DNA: TGTGCCAGCAGCTCACAGGCACTTGCTAACTATGGCTACACCTTC
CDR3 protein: CASSSQALANYGYTF

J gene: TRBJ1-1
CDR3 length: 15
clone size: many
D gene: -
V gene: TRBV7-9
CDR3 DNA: TGTGCCAGCAGCCCGGGCGCCTCGTACGACACTGAAGCTTTCTTT
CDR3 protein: CASSPGASYDTEAFF

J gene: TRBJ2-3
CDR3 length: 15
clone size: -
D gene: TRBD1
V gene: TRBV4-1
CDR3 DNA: TGCGCCAGCAGCCCCCGGGACAGATTCACAGATACGCAGTATTTT
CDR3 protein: CASSPRDRFTDTQYF

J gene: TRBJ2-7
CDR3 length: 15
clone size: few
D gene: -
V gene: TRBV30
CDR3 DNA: TGTGCCTGGGCGACCTTGGGCCTAGCCCCGACCGAGCAGTACTTC
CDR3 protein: CAWATLGLAPTEQYF

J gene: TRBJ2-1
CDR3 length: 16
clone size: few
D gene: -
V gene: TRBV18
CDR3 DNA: TGTGCCAGCTCACCACCGTCAGGGGATTCCTACAATGAGCAGTTCTTC
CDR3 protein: CASSPPSGDSYNEQFF

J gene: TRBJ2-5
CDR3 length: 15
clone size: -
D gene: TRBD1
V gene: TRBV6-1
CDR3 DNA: TGTGCCAGCGGGGAATCTGGGACAGGGGCAGAGACCCAGTACTTC
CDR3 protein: CASGESGTGAETQYF

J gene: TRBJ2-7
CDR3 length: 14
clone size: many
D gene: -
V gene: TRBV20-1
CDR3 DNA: TGCAGTGCTAGAGATCAGGCCCCCCCCTACGAGCAGTACTTC
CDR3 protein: CSARDQAPPYEQYF

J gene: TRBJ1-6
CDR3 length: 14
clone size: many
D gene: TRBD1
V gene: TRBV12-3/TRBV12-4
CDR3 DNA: TGTGCCAGCAGGTGGGACAGGGGCGAGCGGCCCCTCCACTTT
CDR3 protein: CASRWDRGERPLHF

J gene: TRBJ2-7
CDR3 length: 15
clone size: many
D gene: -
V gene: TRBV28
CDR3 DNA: TGTGCCAGCACCCCACCGGATACATACCTCTTCAAGCAGTACTTC
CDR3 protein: CASTPPDTYLFKQYF

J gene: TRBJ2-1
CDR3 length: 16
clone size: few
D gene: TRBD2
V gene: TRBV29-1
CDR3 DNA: TGCAGCGTTCGGCTAGCGGGAGGGGTACGCTACAATGAGCAGTTCTTC
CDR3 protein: CSVRLAGGVRYNEQFF

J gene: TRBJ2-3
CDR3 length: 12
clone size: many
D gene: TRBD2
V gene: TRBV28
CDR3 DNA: TGTGCCAGCAGTGCTAGCGGCAGGACGCAGTATTTT
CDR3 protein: CASSASGRTQYF

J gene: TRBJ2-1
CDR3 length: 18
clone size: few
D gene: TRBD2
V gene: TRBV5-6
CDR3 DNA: TGTGCCAGCAGCCCCTGGGAGCGGGAATTTTTGGGATACAATGAGCAGTTCTTC
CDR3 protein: CASSPWEREFLGYNEQFF

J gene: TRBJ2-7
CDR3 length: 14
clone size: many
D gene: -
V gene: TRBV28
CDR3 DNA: TGTGCCAGCAGTTTTGCAGGACAAGCCTACGAGCAGTACTTC
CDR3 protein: CASSFAGQAYEQYF

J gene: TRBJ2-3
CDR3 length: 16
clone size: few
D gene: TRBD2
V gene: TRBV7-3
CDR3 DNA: TGTGCCAGCAGCTACCCGACTAGCGGAGGGGCGGATACGCAGTATTTT
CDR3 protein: CASSYPTSGGADTQYF

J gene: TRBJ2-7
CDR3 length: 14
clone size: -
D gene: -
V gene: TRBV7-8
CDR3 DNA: TGTGCCAGCAGCTTAGATAATAGACCCGCCGAGCAGTACTTC
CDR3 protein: CASSLDNRPAEQYF

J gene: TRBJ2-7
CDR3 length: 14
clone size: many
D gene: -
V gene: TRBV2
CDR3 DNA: TGTGCCAGCAGATGGACACAAAACTCCTACGAGCAGTACTTC
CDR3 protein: CASRWTQNSYEQYF

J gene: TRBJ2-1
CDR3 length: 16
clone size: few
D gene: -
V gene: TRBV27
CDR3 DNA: TGTGCCAGGAGTCCAACCTGGACAGACCCCTACAATGAGCAGTTCTTC
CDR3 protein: CARSPTWTDPYNEQFF

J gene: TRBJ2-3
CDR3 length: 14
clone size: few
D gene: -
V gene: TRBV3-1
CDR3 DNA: TGTGCCAGCAGCCAAGATTTCAGTGCAGATACGCAGTATTTT
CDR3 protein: CASSQDFSADTQYF

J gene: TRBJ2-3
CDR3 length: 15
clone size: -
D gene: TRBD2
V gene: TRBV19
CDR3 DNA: TGTGCCAGTAGTCCACTAGCGGACAAATCAGATACGCAGTATTTT
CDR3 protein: CASSPLADKSDTQYF

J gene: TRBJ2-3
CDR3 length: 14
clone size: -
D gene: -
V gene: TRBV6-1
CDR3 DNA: TGTGCCAGCAGGAGGGGCAGGGACACAGATACGCAGTATTTT
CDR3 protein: CASRRGRDTDTQYF

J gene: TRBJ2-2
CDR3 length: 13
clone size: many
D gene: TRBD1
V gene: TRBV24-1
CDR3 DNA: TGTGCCACCTCGACAGGGAGCACCGGGGAGCTGTTTTTT
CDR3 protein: CATSTGSTGELFF

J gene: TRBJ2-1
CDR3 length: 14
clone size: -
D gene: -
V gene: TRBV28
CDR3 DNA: TGTGCCAGCAGTTTATCAGGGACTCACGGTGGGCAGTTCTTC
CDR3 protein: CASSLSGTHGGQFF

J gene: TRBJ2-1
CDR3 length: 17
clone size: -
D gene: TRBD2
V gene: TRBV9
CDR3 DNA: TGTGCCAGCAGCGTAGCCCCGGGACTAGCGGGAGCGGGGGAGCAGTTCTTC
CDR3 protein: CASSVAPGLAGAGEQFF

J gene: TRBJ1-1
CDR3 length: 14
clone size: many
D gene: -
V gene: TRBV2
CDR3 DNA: TGTGCCAGCAGAAAGACTCAATCCAGCACTGAAGCTTTCTTT
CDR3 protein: CASRKTQSSTEAFF

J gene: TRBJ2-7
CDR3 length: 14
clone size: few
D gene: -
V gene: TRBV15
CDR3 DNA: TGTGCCACCAGCAGAGATCAAGCAGGCTACGAGCAGTACTTC
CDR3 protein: CATSRDQAGYEQYF

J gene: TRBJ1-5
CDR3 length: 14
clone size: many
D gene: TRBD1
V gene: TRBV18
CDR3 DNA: TGTGCCAGCAGCCCCACAGGGGGCAATCAGCCCCAGCATTTT
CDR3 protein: CASSPTGGNQPQHF

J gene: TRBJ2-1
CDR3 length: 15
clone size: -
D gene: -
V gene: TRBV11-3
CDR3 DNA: TGTGCCAGCAGCCCTGGGACTGCCTCCTACAATGAGCAGTTCTTC
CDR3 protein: CASSPGTASYNEQFF

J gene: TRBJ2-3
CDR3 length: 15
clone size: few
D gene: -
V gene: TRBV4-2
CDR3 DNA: TGTGCCAGCAGCCAAGCACCACAGCGGACAGATACGCAGTATTTT
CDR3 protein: CASSQAPQRTDTQYF